The clone carrying this T cell receptor beta chain appeared a few times. The participants were between 18 and 89 years old and came from 24 US areas. Cohort 3 recovery required two negative PCRs, clearance, or symptom resolution. Authors' analysis steps: Amplification from reference gene primers served as the basis for estimated nucleated cell counts. Clones were sequenced by immunoSEQ multiplex PCR, and TCRdb holds only the in-frame ones, with some missing. V, J and clone size are those of that table, while D and trimming were read from the DNA. The sample lists around 300,000 clones, roughly 89% occurring once. The data were taken from a study of blood T cell repertoires in COVID-19. The sequence came from a woman aged 40 to 50 who had recovered from COVID-19. Sequencing used PBMCs or T cells enriched from blood (not recorded which).

The DNA for the CDR3 is TGTGCCAGCAGTTTAGGGGCCGAGCAGTACTTC. Translating it yields CASSLGAEQYF. The V call is TRBV28, the J call TRBJ2-7; D might be TRBD1 (5 bases). The CDR3 covers 11 residues. V was cut by 2 bases and J by 6 bases, with 5 bases left in between. The V gene's germline CDR1 is MDHEN and CDR2 SYDVKM. Supplemented by reference TRBV28 and TRBJ2-7, the full variable domain reads DVKVTQSSRYLVKRTGEKVFLECVQDMDHENMFWYRQDPGLGLRLIYFSYDVKMKEKGDIPEGYSVSREKKERFSLILESASTNQTSMYLCASSLGAEQYFGPGTRLTVT.